A single sample gave rise to the 30 T cell receptor beta chains below, sequenced in a study of T cell changes during pregnancy in multiple sclerosis. Using immunoSEQ multiplex PCR, the repertoire was profiled, and TCRdb retains in-frame clones only, with some absent. The sample has under 90,000 clones; 92% are singletons. Source: peripheral blood, taken after pregnancy. These TCRs come from a female donor in good health, enrolled as a control in a pregnancy study.

V usage is TRBV5-6 and J usage is TRBJ2-7; a weak D match, TRBD1 (6 bases). The germline V and J ends were trimmed by 2 bases and 7 bases, with 13 bases remaining between them. CDR1 and CDR2 from the germline V gene are SGHDT and YYEEEE. This CDR3 comprises 13 residues. The CDR3 DNA reads TGTGCCAGCAGCTTCCCGACCAGGGGTGAGCAGTACTTC. Translation gives CASSFPTRGEQYF.

As regards this clone: At one end the junction does not follow the germline gene, possibly because of a read error. This sample includes further DNA sequences coding for the same CDR3. The gene calls are TRBV28 and TRBJ1-5, with D tentatively TRBD1 (6 bases). The germline V gene has CDR1 MDHEN and CDR2 SYDVKM. This CDR3 comprises 14 residues. CDR3 sequence reads: CASSLNRDHQPQHF. The CDR3, as DNA: TGTGCCAGCAGTTTAAACAGGGATCATCAACCCCAGCATTTT.

The chain couples TRBV18 to TRBJ2-2; D gene ambiguous. From germline, CDR1 is KGHSH and CDR2 LQKENI. Trimming pared 2 bases from V and 6 bases from J, leaving 7 bases between. The CDR3 spans 13 residues. CDR3 DNA: TGTGCCAGCTCACCAGCGGCAGCCGGGGAGCTGTTTTTT. Translation gives CASSPAAAGELFF.

The chain combines TRBV4-2 with TRBJ1-2; D possibly corresponds to TRBD1 (5 bases). The ends were cut back, 1 base at V and 6 bases at J, with 27 bases in the middle. This CDR3 is built from 19 residues. CDR1 and CDR2 from the germline V gene are LGHNA and YNFKEQ. CDR3 DNA: TGTGCCAGCAGCCAAGTAGGGGTAATGTCCTCATTCAGCGTGCATGGCTACACCTTC. Protein: CASSQVGVMSSFSVHGYTF.

V is TRBV18 and J is TRBJ2-2; TRBD2 agrees at 8 bases. Germline lookup yields CDR1 KGHSH and CDR2 LQKENI. V gave up 3 bases and J gave up 6 bases; unmatched junction bases: 21. The CDR3 spans 20 residues. The CDR3 reads CASSPNALLSGAARPGELFF. The CDR3 nucleotides are TGTGCCAGCTCACCGAACGCCTTACTTAGCGGGGCGGCCCGACCCGGGGAGCTGTTTTTT.

This clone appeared a single time. The V call is TRBV28, the J call TRBJ2-5; 13 bases map to TRBD2. This CDR3 has 15 amino acids. The ends lost 2 bases at V and 5 bases at J; junction bases unmatched: 2. CDR1 and CDR2 (germline): MDHEN, SYDVKM. CDR3 nucleotides: TGTGCCAGCAGTTTAGGACTAGCGGGAGCGGAGACCCAGTACTTC. Protein product: CASSLGLAGAETQYF.

This clone appeared a single time. The chain recombines TRBV7-9 with TRBJ1-6; 7 bases are shared with TRBD1. With V trimmed by 5 bases and J by 9 bases, 7 bases remained unmatched. Germline V gene lookup returns CDR1 SEHNR and CDR2 FQNEAQ (reference sequence). CDR3 size: 14 residues. The CDR3 DNA reads TGTGCCAGCAGCACGACAGGGAGCGGTTCACCCCTCCACTTT. Translating gives CASSTTGSGSPLHF.

This chain links TRBV4-2 with TRBJ1-5; TRBD1 matches at 7 bases. V lost 4 bases and J lost 7; bases outside the gene matches: 16. Looked up from germline, CDR1 is LGHNA and CDR2 is YNFKEQ. The CDR3 loop spans 17 amino acids. CDR3 residues: CASSLSGTGDSAQPQHF. Here the CDR3 DNA reads TGTGCCAGCAGCCTAAGCGGTACAGGGGACAGTGCCCAGCCCCAGCATTTT.

The chain couples TRBV7-9 to TRBJ2-7; 8 bases align to TRBD1. V dropped 1 base and J dropped 2; count of bases not matched to a gene: 7. CDR3 size: 16 residues. CDR1 is SEHNR and CDR2 is FQNEAQ in the germline V gene (reference sequence). CDR3 DNA sequence: TGTGCCAGCAGCTTAGTGAGACAGGGGCTTACCTACGAGCAGTACTTC. Translation gives CASSLVRQGLTYEQYF.

The CDR3, as DNA: TGCGCCAGCAGCCAAGATTCGTCAGGAACTAATGAAAAACTGTTTTTT. Protein product: CASSQDSSGTNEKLFF. The gene calls are TRBV4-1 and TRBJ1-4; no definite D call. Germline V CDR1 and CDR2: MGHRA, YSYEKL. Trimming took off 0 bases at V and 1 base at J, with 9 bases between the two ends. The CDR3 has 16 residues.

The chain employs TRBV7-9 and TRBJ2-3; no clear D gene. V shed 0 bases and J shed 2 bases, with 6 bases lying between them. The CDR3 totals 14 residues. From germline, CDR1 is SEHNR and CDR2 FQNEAQ (reference sequence). CDR3 loop: CASSLAALTDTQYF. The CDR3 DNA reads as TGTGCCAGCAGCTTAGCGGCCCTCACAGATACGCAGTATTTT. The variable domain in full, with the rest retrieved from reference TRBV7-9 and TRBJ2-3, is DTGVSQNPRHKITKRGQNVTFRCDPISEHNRLYWYRQTLGQGPEFLTYFQNEAQLEKSRLLSDRFSAERPKGSFSTLEIQRTEQGDSAMYLCASSLAALTDTQYFGPGTRLTVL.

The V call is TRBV19, the J call TRBJ1-1; possibly TRBD1 for D (6 bases). Trimming pared 3 bases from V and 4 bases from J, leaving 15 bases between. This CDR3 has 15 residues. Germline CDR1 LNHDA, CDR2 SQIVND (reference sequence). The CDR3 reads CASSIADRTLTEAFF. Written as DNA, the CDR3 is TGTGCCAGTAGTATTGCCGACAGGACCCTCACTGAAGCTTTCTTT.

The chain recombines TRBV27 with TRBJ2-7; 10 nucleotides line up with TRBD2. The germline gives CDR1 MNHEY, CDR2 SMNVEV (reference sequence). V shed 2 bases and J 2 bases; nucleotides not matched to a gene: 0. The CDR3 length is 14 residues. This CDR3 reads CASSLGLAAYEQYF. As DNA, the CDR3 is TGTGCCAGCAGTTTAGGACTAGCGGCCTACGAGCAGTACTTC.

CDR3 sequence: CASSETGLYGYTF. The CDR3 coding sequence is TGTGCCAGCAGTGAGACAGGGCTTTATGGCTACACCTTC. This rearrangement joins TRBV28 to TRBJ1-2; TRBD1 matches 7 bases. The germline CDR1 and CDR2 sequences are MDHEN and SYDVKM. Losses at the gene ends were 5 bases for V and 5 bases for J; bases not matched to a gene: 5. This CDR3 contains 13 residues.

The chain has TRBV11-2 and TRBJ2-3, with 8 bases aligning to TRBD1. Trimming cost V 4 bases and J 3 bases; bases outside gene matches: 9. Germline lookup yields CDR1 SGHAT and CDR2 FQNNGV. This CDR3 spans 16 amino acids. The chain's CDR3 is CASSSFAWTGTDTQYF. In nucleotides, the CDR3 is TGTGCCAGCAGCTCCTTCGCATGGACAGGGACAGATACGCAGTATTTT.

The gene calls are TRBV18 and TRBJ2-1, with 9 bases matching TRBD1. Germline V lookup: CDR1 KGHSH, CDR2 LQKENI. The CDR3 spans 15 residues. Trimming cost V 3 bases and J 7 bases; bases outside gene matches: 7. CDR3 nucleotide sequence: TGTGCCAGCTCACCTAGGGACAGGGATTTTAATGAGCAGTTCTTC. Encoded protein: CASSPRDRDFNEQFF. Drawing the rest from reference TRBV18 and TRBJ2-1, the complete variable domain is NAGVMQNPRHLVRRRGQEARLRCSPMKGHSHVYWYRQLPEEGLKFMVYLQKENIIDESGMPKERFSAEFPKEGPSILRIQQVVRGDSAAYFCASSPRDRDFNEQFFGPGTRLTVL.

The V and J genes are TRBV19 and TRBJ2-5, with 7 nucleotides matching TRBD1. V dropped 8 bases and J dropped 0; count of bases not matched to a gene: 3. CDR1 and CDR2 (germline): LNHDA, SQIVND (reference sequence). This CDR3 region has 13 residues. The CDR3 sequence is CASRQGNQETQYF. CDR3 in DNA: TGTGCCAGTCGACAGGGCAACCAAGAGACCCAGTACTTC.

The gene calls are TRBV11-2 and TRBJ2-3, with 9 bases that match TRBD2. The CDR3 consists of 16 residues. Unmatched junction bases numbered 9, after V lost 0 bases and J lost 8 bases. Germline loops: CDR1 SGHAT, CDR2 FQNNGV. CDR3 in DNA: TGTGCCAGCAGCTTAGAATTGCGGGAGGGTATTGGTACGCAGTATTTT. Its translation is CASSLELREGIGTQYF.

This clone was observed a few times. The V and J genes are TRBV15 and TRBJ1-6, with 10 nucleotides matching TRBD1. CDR3 size: 15 residues. Germline CDR1 LNHNV, CDR2 YYDKDF (reference sequence). V shed 2 bases, J shed 7 bases, and the junction held 2 bases outside the gene matches. The CDR3 is CATSRSGQGNSPLHF. The CDR3 nucleotides read TGTGCCACCAGCAGATCGGGACAGGGGAATTCACCCCTCCACTTT.

The chain employs TRBV28 and TRBJ2-1; possibly TRBD2 for D (5 bases). Germline CDR1 MDHEN, CDR2 SYDVKM. Trimming pared 7 bases from V and 0 bases from J, leaving 13 bases between. This CDR3 region has 15 residues. The CDR3 sequence is CASTQNGNSYNEQFF. CDR3 nucleotides: TGTGCCAGCACTCAAAACGGGAACTCCTACAATGAGCAGTTCTTC.

This chain uses TRBV5-1 with TRBJ1-5, with D uncertain. V shed 0 bases and J shed 6 bases, with 10 bases lying between them. This CDR3 spans 14 amino acids. Germline V CDR1 and CDR2: SGHRS, YFSETQ. CDR3 coding DNA: TGCGCCAGCAGCTTGGTTGGAGGTTCTCAGCCCCAGCATTTT. This encodes CASSLVGGSQPQHF.

V gene TRBV7-6 combines with J gene TRBJ2-5, with a possible D match to TRBD1 (5 bases). Germline V CDR1 and CDR2: SGHVS, FNYEAQ. Trimming removed 5 bases at V and 4 bases at J, with 20 bases between. This CDR3 is 16 amino acids long. The chain's CDR3 is CASSLGVTGLRETQYF. CDR3 bases: TGTGCCAGCAGCCTAGGGGTTACAGGCCTGAGAGAGACCCAGTACTTC.

This clone was counted a single time. The chain recombines TRBV29-1 with TRBJ2-1; 11 positions agree with TRBD2. The CDR3 length is 14 residues. Germline trimming cut 2 bases from V and 5 bases from J; bases unmatched to any gene: 2. CDR1 SQVTM and CDR2 ANQGSEA come from the germline V gene. The DNA for the CDR3 is TGCAGCGTTGAAAGACTAGCGGGGAACAATGAGCAGTTCTTC. Translating it yields CSVERLAGNNEQFF.

This chain uses TRBV11-1 with TRBJ2-1; the match to TRBD1 covers 9 bases. The CDR3 sequence is 18 residues long. Looked up from germline, CDR1 is SGHAT and CDR2 is FQDESV (reference sequence). Unmatched junction bases numbered 16, after V lost 6 bases and J lost 4 bases. The CDR3 is CASSFGGTGTGLYNEQFF. The CDR3 DNA sequence: TGTGCCAGCAGTTTTGGGGGGACAGGGACAGGGTTGTACAATGAGCAGTTCTTC.

The rearrangement joins TRBV5-4 to TRBJ1-6; 7 bases line up with TRBD1. The junction had 9 bases not matched to a gene; V was cut back by 4 bases and J by 8 bases. The germline gives CDR1 SGHNT, CDR2 YYREEE (reference sequence). The CDR3 is 15 amino acids. The CDR3 nucleotides are TGTGCCAGCAGCCTACCCGGGACAGTCGATTCACCCCTCCACTTT. Encoded protein: CASSLPGTVDSPLHF.

V is TRBV19 and J is TRBJ1-5; tentative D call: TRBD1 (6 bases). Germline V gene lookup returns CDR1 LNHDA and CDR2 SQIVND (reference sequence). The CDR3 is 13 residues long. V lost 3 bases, J lost 7 bases, and 10 bases lay in between. Here the CDR3 reads CASSIAGVQPQHF. The CDR3 bases are TGTGCCAGTAGTATTGCAGGGGTCCAGCCCCAGCATTTT.

The DNA of the CDR3 is TGCGCCAGCAGCCATACGGGGGGGACAGATACGCAGTATTTT. Its translation: CASSHTGGTDTQYF. The V and J genes are TRBV4-1 and TRBJ2-3; 8 positions match TRBD2. The CDR3 consists of 14 residues. Trimming at V came to 3 bases and at J to 3 bases, leaving 2 bases not matched to a gene. Germline lookup yields CDR1 MGHRA and CDR2 YSYEKL.

This sequence joins TRBV2 and TRBJ2-7, with 10 bases fitting TRBD2. The length of the CDR3 is 21 residues. The V gene's germline CDR1 is SNHLY and CDR2 FYNNEI. V was pared by 6 bases and J by 0 bases, with 23 bases of the junction left unmatched. CDR3 nucleotide sequence: TGTGCCAGCAGCAAAGGGGGGTTCCTGTTAGCGGGAGGCCCCCACTCCTACGAGCAGTACTTC. Its translation is CASSKGGFLLAGGPHSYEQYF.

The chain carries TRBV12-5 and TRBJ1-2; 7 nucleotides line up with TRBD1. The CDR3 runs 15 residues. Germline trimming cut 4 bases from V and 4 bases from J; bases unmatched to any gene: 9. Germline CDR1 reads LGHNT; CDR2 reads FRNRAP. The CDR3 loop reads CASGSPSGTAYGYTF. In nucleotides, the CDR3 is TGTGCTAGTGGTTCGCCTTCCGGGACAGCCTATGGCTACACCTTC.

V is TRBV18 and J is TRBJ2-2; D is undetermined. The CDR3 loop spans 12 amino acids. Germline CDR1 and CDR2: KGHSH and LQKENI. Trimming removed 3 bases from V and 7 bases from J, with 6 bases in between. The CDR3 sequence is CASSPFHGELFF. The CDR3 DNA reads as TGTGCCAGCTCACCGTTCCACGGGGAGCTGTTTTTT.